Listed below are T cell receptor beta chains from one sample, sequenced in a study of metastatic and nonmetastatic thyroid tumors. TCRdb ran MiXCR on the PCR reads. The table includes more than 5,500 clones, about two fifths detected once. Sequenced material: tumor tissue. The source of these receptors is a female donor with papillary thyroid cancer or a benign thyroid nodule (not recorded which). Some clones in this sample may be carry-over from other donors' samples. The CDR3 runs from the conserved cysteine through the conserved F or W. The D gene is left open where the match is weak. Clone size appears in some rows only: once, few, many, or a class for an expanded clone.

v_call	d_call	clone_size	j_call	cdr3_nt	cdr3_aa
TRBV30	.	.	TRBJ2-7	TGTGCCTGGAGCGGCAGGGCGGGCTACGAGCAGTACTTC	CAWSGRAGYEQYF
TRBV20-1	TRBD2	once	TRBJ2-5	TGCAGTGCTAGGCCGGGACTAGCGGGAGGGAATATTCGAGAGACCCAGTACTTC	CSARPGLAGGNIRETQYF
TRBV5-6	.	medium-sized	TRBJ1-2	TGTGCCAGCAGCTTTGGCGGTAACTATGGCTACACCTTC	CASSFGGNYGYTF
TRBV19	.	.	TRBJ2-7	TGTGCCAGTAGTGTAACTAGCTTAACGACCTACGAGCAGTACTTC	CASSVTSLTTYEQYF
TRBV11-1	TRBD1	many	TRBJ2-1	TGTGCCAGCAGCCCCTCGACAGGGGGCTCCTACAATGAGCAGTTCTTC	CASSPSTGGSYNEQFF
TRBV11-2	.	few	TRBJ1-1	TGTGCCAGCAGCCGTGAAGAAGACACAGCGAACACTGAAGCTTTCTTT	CASSREEDTANTEAFF
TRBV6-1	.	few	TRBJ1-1	TGTGCCATAAGGGGACCTATGAACACTGAAGCTTTCTTT	CAIRGPMNTEAFF
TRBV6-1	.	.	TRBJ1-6	TGTGCCAGCAGCCCATCGGGAGGGGAGTCACCCCTCCACTTT	CASSPSGGESPLHF
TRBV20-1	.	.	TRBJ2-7	TGCAGTGCTAGAGATAATCCGGAGGCCGCCTACGAGCAGTACTTC	CSARDNPEAAYEQYF
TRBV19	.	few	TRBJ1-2	TGTGCCAGTAGTATTCGTCACACTATTAACTATGGCTACACCTTC	CASSIRHTINYGYTF
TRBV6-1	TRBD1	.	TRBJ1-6	TGTGCCAGCAGTGATCCAGGGGGAGGTTCACCCCTCCACTTT	CASSDPGGGSPLHF
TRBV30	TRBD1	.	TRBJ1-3	TGTGCCTGGAGCACAGGGGGCTCTGGAAACACCATATATTTT	CAWSTGGSGNTIYF
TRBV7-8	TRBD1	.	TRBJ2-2	TGTGCCAGCCGGACAGGCGCGAACACCGGGGAGCTGTTTTTT	CASRTGANTGELFF
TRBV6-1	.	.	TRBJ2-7	TGTGCCAGCAGTGTGGAGAGGGCCCACGAGCAGTACTTC	CASSVERAHEQYF
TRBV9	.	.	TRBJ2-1	TGTGCCAGCAGCGTTTCGAGTTACTCCTACAATGAGCAGTTCTTC	CASSVSSYSYNEQFF
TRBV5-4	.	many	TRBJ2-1	TGTGCCAGCAGCTTAAATAGCGGGACAGAGAATGAGCAGTTCTTC	CASSLNSGTENEQFF
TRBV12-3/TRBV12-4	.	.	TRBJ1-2	TGTGCCAGCAGTTTGCCCTTAAACAGGGTTTCTGGCTACACCTTC	CASSLPLNRVSGYTF
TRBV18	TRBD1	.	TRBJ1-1	TGTGCCAGCTCACCCCGGGACAGCGACACTGAAGCTTTCTTT	CASSPRDSDTEAFF
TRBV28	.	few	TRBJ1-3	TGTGCCAGCAGCCGAAAGGGGGTCTCTGGAAACACCATATATTTT	CASSRKGVSGNTIYF
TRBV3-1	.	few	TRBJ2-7	TGTGCCAGCAGCCAAGCTCCAGTCGTGTCCACCTACGAGCAGTACTTC	CASSQAPVVSTYEQYF
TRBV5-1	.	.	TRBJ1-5	TGCGCCAGCAGCGAACAGGGTAATAGCAATCAGTCCCAGCATTTT	CASSEQGNSNQSQHF
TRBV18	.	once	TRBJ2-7	TGTGCCAGCTCACGGGACATAACCTACGAGCAGTACTTC	CASSRDITYEQYF
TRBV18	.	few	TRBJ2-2	TGTGCCAGCTCACCACAGGACACCGGGGAGCTGTTTTTT	CASSPQDTGELFF
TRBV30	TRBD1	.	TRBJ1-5	TGTGCCTGGAGTTCTTGGACAGGGAGAAGGGAAGGACAGCCCCAGCATTTT	CAWSSWTGRREGQPQHF
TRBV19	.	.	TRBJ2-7	TGTGCCAGTAGTACCCCGGGACCCCGGACCGAGCAGTACTTC	CASSTPGPRTEQYF
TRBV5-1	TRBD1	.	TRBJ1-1	TGCGCCAGCAGCTTTGACAGGGTAGGCACTGAAGCTTTCTTT	CASSFDRVGTEAFF
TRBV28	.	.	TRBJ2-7	TGTGCCAGCAGTTTCAGGCGCGAGCAGTACTTC	CASSFRREQYF
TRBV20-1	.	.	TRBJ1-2	TGCAGTGCTAGTCAGATATTCGGGGGTGGCTATGGCTACACCTTC	CSASQIFGGGYGYTF
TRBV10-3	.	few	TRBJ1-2	TGTGCCATCAGTGATTCGGCAGGGGTTAACTATGGCTACACCTTC	CAISDSAGVNYGYTF
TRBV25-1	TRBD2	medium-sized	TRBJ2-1	TGTGCCAGCAGTGAATTACAGGGAAAGAGCGGGAGGCCAAATGAGCAGTTCTTC	CASSELQGKSGRPNEQFF
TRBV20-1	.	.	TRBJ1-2	TGCAGTGCCCGAGACGGTTATGGCTACACCTTC	CSARDGYGYTF
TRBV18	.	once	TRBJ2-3	TGTGCCAGCTCACCATACGGTGGGACAGATACGCAGTATTTT	CASSPYGGTDTQYF
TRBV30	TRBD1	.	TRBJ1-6	TGTGCCTGGAGTAAGACAGGGGGCATGGTGGATTCACCCCTCCACTTT	CAWSKTGGMVDSPLHF
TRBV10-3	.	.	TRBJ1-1	TGTGCCATCAGTGATGGGGGATACACTGAAGCTTTCTTT	CAISDGGYTEAFF
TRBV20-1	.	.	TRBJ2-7	TGCAGTGCTAGAGAGACTGGGCAGGGTTTTTCCTACGAGCAGTACTTC	CSARETGQGFSYEQYF
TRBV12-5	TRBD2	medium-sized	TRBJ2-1	TGTGCTAGTGGTTTGGACCCGGTTAGCGGGAGGGTAGTGAGTGAGCAGTTCTTC	CASGLDPVSGRVVSEQFF
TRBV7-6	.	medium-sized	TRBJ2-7	TGTGCCAGCAGCCCAGGCGGGGGCGGCTCCTACGAGCAGTACTTC	CASSPGGGGSYEQYF
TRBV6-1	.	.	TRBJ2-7	TGTGCCAGCACCGCCCGCGGCGGGGTGTACGAGCAGTACTTC	CASTARGGVYEQYF
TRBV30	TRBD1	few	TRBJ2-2	TGTGCCTGGAGTGGCATCAGGGGGAAGAACACCGGGGAGCTGTTTTTT	CAWSGIRGKNTGELFF
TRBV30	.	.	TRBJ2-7	TGTGCCTGTCGGAGGGCCTACGAGCAGTACTTC	CACRRAYEQYF
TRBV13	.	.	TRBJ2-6	TGTGCCAGCAGCCCAAGGGGAACAGACACTAGCTCTGGGGCCAACGTCCTGACTTTC	CASSPRGTDTSSGANVLTF
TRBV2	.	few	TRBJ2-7	TGTGCCAGCAACCCTGAAAACTACGAGCAGTACTTC	CASNPENYEQYF
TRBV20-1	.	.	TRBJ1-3	TGCAGTGCTAGGACAGACGGAAACACCATATATTTT	CSARTDGNTIYF
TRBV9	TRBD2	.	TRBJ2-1	TGTGCCAGCAGCGTAGGGGCCGGCTTAAGCGGGAGAGTCGATGAGCAGTTCTTC	CASSVGAGLSGRVDEQFF
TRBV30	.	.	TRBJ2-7	TGTGCCTGGAGTGTATTGAGCTTGGGCGAGCAGTACTTC	CAWSVLSLGEQYF
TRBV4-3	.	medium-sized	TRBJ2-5	TGCGCCAGCAGCCAAGAGGCAGGGGAAGAGACCCAGTACTTC	CASSQEAGEETQYF
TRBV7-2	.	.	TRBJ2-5	TGTGCCAGCAGCTCCCACTACCAAGAGACCCAGTACTTC	CASSSHYQETQYF
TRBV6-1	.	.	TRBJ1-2	TGTGCCAGCAGTGAAAATTTTTGGGCGTTGGGCTATGGCTACACCTTC	CASSENFWALGYGYTF
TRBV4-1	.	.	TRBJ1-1	TGCGCCAGCAGCCAAGATGGGGGGGCACGGAACACTGAAGCTTTCTTT	CASSQDGGARNTEAFF
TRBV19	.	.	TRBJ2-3	TGTGCCAGTAGTATACAGGGTTGGACAGATACGCAGTATTTT	CASSIQGWTDTQYF
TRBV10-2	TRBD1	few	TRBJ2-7	TGCGCCAGCAGTGGGTATCGGACAGGGGGGTTGTACGAGCAGTACTTC	CASSGYRTGGLYEQYF
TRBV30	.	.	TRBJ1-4	TGTGCCTGGAGTAGGGGACGGTATAATGAAAAACTGTTTTTT	CAWSRGRYNEKLFF